The 25 T cell receptor beta chains given below trace back to one sample, sequenced in a study of beta chain features in type 1 diabetes (dated by TCRdb to about 2018). What the authors observed across the whole study: A moderate but significant shortening of TCRB CDR3 length was observed in type 1 diabetes patients in all four CD4+ subsets.

The antigens for these receptors are not known. The library was made by the immunoSEQ multiplex PCR assay. All of the isolated RNA was reverse transcribed with the High Capacity cDNA Reverse Transcription Kit, so expressed TCRB transcripts were sequenced. This immuneACCESS table, as held by TCRdb, lists in-frame sequences with V and J called but not all clones. Of the missing ones, under half trace to an unresolved V gene in checked studies; the others have no known cause. The sample profile shows some 120,000 clones; roughly 17% of them were found once. Clones ranked in the top ten supply 2% to 3% of the sample. Sequencing was performed on central memory CD4+ T cells from blood. The source is a young man with type 1 diabetes.

This clone occurred a few times. The J gene is TRBJ2-1, the V gene TRBV6-5; 9 nucleotides agree with TRBD1. Looked up from germline, CDR1 is MNHEY and CDR2 is SVGAGI. The CDR3 covers 14 residues. With 6 bases clipped from V and 4 bases from J, the junction kept 4 bases outside the gene matches. The CDR3 sequence: CASRGQGTYNEQFF. CDR3 in DNA: TGTGCCAGCAGGGGACAGGGTACTTACAATGAGCAGTTCTTC.

This clone occurred a few times. The chain has TRBV5-1 and TRBJ2-3, with D perhaps TRBD1 (5 bases). V dropped 2 bases and J dropped 6 bases, with 16 bases sitting between them. Germline CDR1 reads SGHRS; CDR2 reads YFSETQ. The CDR3 is 15 residues long. CDR3 sequence: CASSLIGQGVDTQYF. CDR3 bases: TGCGCCAGCAGCTTAATAGGGCAGGGTGTCGATACGCAGTATTTT.

This clone was seen more than once but under ten times. This chain links TRBV19 with TRBJ2-2; 7 bases line up with TRBD1. Germline V gene data show CDR1 as LNHDA and CDR2 as SQIVND (reference sequence). Unmatched junction bases numbered 5, after V lost 3 bases and J lost 7 bases. The CDR3 loop spans 14 amino acids. CDR3 bases: TGTGCCAGTAGTATCCCGACAGGGATCGGGGAGCTGTTTTTT. As protein: CASSIPTGIGELFF.

The chain couples TRBV29-1 to TRBJ2-7, with D perhaps assigned TRBD1 or TRBD2 (5 bases each). Germline lookup yields CDR1 SQVTM and CDR2 ANQGSEA. The CDR3 consists of 15 residues. V lost 4 bases and J lost 2, with 18 bases in between. For the CDR3, the DNA is TGCAGCGTTGGCGGTGGGACGCCTTCAACCTACGAGCAGTACTTC. Amino acid sequence: CSVGGGTPSTYEQYF.

This clone turned up a few times. The chain links TRBV18 to TRBJ2-1; possible D gene TRBD2, 6 bases. V lost 1 base to trimming and J lost 6 bases, with 13 bases between them. CDR1 is KGHSH, CDR2 LQKENI, per germline. The CDR3 sequence is 15 residues long. CDR3 nucleotides: TGTGCCAGCTCACCACGTAGCGGAGAGCTCAATGAGCAGTTCTTC. It translates to CASSPRSGELNEQFF.

This clone was seen only a few times. The V and J genes are TRBV29-1 and TRBJ2-3, with 11 bases fitting TRBD1. V gave up 4 bases and J gave up 5 bases; unmatched junction bases: 2. The CDR3 has 13 residues. Germline V gene data show CDR1 as SQVTM and CDR2 as ANQGSEA. CDR3 sequence: CSVGGQGGDTQYF. The DNA of the CDR3 is TGCAGCGTTGGGGGACAGGGGGGAGATACGCAGTATTTT.

The V call is TRBV2, the J call TRBJ2-7; D is uncertain. Looked up from germline, CDR1 is SNHLY and CDR2 is FYNNEI. Trimming stripped 6 bases from V and 9 bases from J, with 18 bases between. The CDR3 has 13 amino acids. For the CDR3, the DNA is TGTGCCAGCAGCGAGGCGGCCTCTACGGGGCAGTACTTC. Encoded protein: CASSEAASTGQYF. Complete variable domain (other parts from reference TRBV2 and TRBJ2-7): EPEVTQTPSHQVTQMGQEVILRCVPISNHLYFYWYRQILGQKVEFLVSFYNNEISEKSEIFDDQFSVERPDGSNFTLKIRSTKLEDSAMYFCASSEAASTGQYFGPGTRLTVT.

This clone was counted a few times. This sequence joins TRBV7-2 and TRBJ2-3, with D maybe TRBD2 (7 bases). The germline V gene encodes CDR1 SGHTA and CDR2 FQGNSA. The CDR3 sequence is 13 residues long. Trimming shortened V by 4 bases and J by 7 bases, and 12 bases separated the two germline ends. CDR3 in amino acids: CASSSGEGNTQYF. The CDR3 coding sequence is TGTGCCAGCAGCTCAGGGGAGGGGAATACGCAGTATTTT.

This clone came up a few times. The chain uses TRBV6-6 and TRBJ2-7; perhaps TRBD1 as D (5 bases). Germline lookup yields CDR1 MNHNY and CDR2 SVGAGI (reference sequence). This CDR3 has 13 residues. V was pared by 4 bases and J by 7 bases, with 14 bases between. CDR3 bases: TGTGCCAGCAGTTTGGACAAGACCGGGGAGCAGTACTTC. Translating gives CASSLDKTGEQYF.

This clone was seen many times. The J gene is TRBJ2-2, the V gene TRBV5-4; D possibly corresponds to TRBD1 (6 bases). Trimming stripped 5 bases from V and 3 bases from J, with 11 bases between. Germline V gives CDR1 SGHNT, CDR2 YYREEE (reference sequence). The CDR3 is 14 amino acids. The CDR3 DNA sequence: TGTGCCAGCAGTTGGGACACCTACACCGGGGAGCTGTTTTTT. Residues: CASSWDTYTGELFF.

This clone has a handful of counts. The V call is TRBV7-2, the J call TRBJ2-4, with 7 positions matching TRBD1. Germline CDR1 SGHTA, CDR2 FQGNSA. CDR3 length: 16 amino acids. With 1 base clipped from V and 8 bases from J, the junction kept 11 bases outside the gene matches. CDR3 protein: CASSLGPQGSLDIQYF. The CDR3 DNA reads as TGTGCCAGCAGCTTAGGGCCACAGGGGTCCCTAGACATTCAGTACTTC. The full variable domain, in which reference TRBV7-2 and TRBJ2-4 provide the parts outside the CDR3, is GAGVSQSPSNKVTEKGKDVELRCDPISGHTALYWYRQSLGQGLEFLIYFQGNSAPDKSGLPSDRFSAERTGGSVSTLTIQRTQQEDSAVYLCASSLGPQGSLDIQYFGAGTRLSVL.

This clone was counted only a few times. V usage is TRBV4-3 and J usage is TRBJ2-5; possibly TRBD2 for D (6 bases). This CDR3 region has 18 residues. Trimming shortened V by 2 bases and J by 1 base, and 20 bases separated the two germline ends. The germline gives CDR1 LGHNA, CDR2 YSLEER. CDR3: CASSQNARGTSFQETQYF. The CDR3 DNA sequence: TGCGCCAGCAGCCAAAACGCCCGGGGGACCAGTTTCCAAGAGACCCAGTACTTC.

This clone was recorded once. The chain employs TRBV7-9 and TRBJ1-1; a weak D match, TRBD1 (5 bases). The germline CDR1 and CDR2 sequences are SEHNR and FQNEAQ (reference sequence). V was trimmed by 3 bases and J by 5 bases, leaving 16 bases between them. CDR3 size: 15 residues. Here the CDR3 reads CASSFFMGRETEAFF. The CDR3 DNA follows: TGTGCCAGCAGCTTTTTTATGGGGCGGGAAACTGAAGCTTTCTTT.

The rearrangement joins TRBV29-1 to TRBJ2-3, with a possible D match to TRBD1 (6 bases). Trimming removed 8 bases at V and 0 bases at J, with 15 bases between. Germline V lookup: CDR1 SQVTM, CDR2 ANQGSEA. The CDR3 sequence is 14 residues long. The CDR3 DNA reads as TGCAGCCTCGGGCTTGGACAGAGCACAGATACGCAGTATTTT. Amino acids: CSLGLGQSTDTQYF.

This clone appeared many times. The chain joins TRBV14 to TRBJ2-1; TRBD2 agrees at 9 bases. V gave up 6 bases and J gave up 6 bases; unmatched junction bases: 9. The length of the CDR3 is 15 residues. Germline V gives CDR1 SGHDN, CDR2 FVKESK. CDR3 in amino acids: CASRPPGLAGNEQFF. The CDR3 DNA reads TGTGCCAGCAGGCCCCCGGGACTAGCAGGCAATGAGCAGTTCTTC.

This clone came up once. This rearrangement joins TRBV15 to TRBJ2-2; unclear D gene. This CDR3 is 16 amino acids long. V gave up 0 bases and J gave up 1 base, with 9 bases separating them. The germline CDR1 and CDR2 sequences are LNHNV and YYDKDF (reference sequence). The CDR3 nucleotides read TGTGCCACCAGCAGAGAGGTTCCAGGGAACACCGGGGAGCTGTTTTTT. Its translation is CATSREVPGNTGELFF.

The chain has TRBV23-1 and TRBJ1-1; D is uncertain. TRBV23-1 falls under the ORF class, with uncertain function. The V and J ends lost 4 bases and 0 bases respectively, with 9 bases between them. The CDR3 is 14 residues long. CDR3 protein: CASSLLVLNTEAFF. CDR3 bases: TGCGCCAGCAGTCTGCTCGTATTGAACACTGAAGCTTTCTTT.

The chain has TRBV2 and TRBJ1-1, with D unresolved. The germline V gene encodes CDR1 SNHLY and CDR2 FYNNEI. Trimming left V 5 bases short and J 1 base short, with 11 bases between. The CDR3 contains 14 residues. The CDR3 here is CASSLHLSNTEAFF. The DNA of the CDR3 is TGTGCCAGCAGTCTACACTTATCGAACACTGAAGCTTTCTTT. The full variable domain, in which reference TRBV2 and TRBJ1-1 provide the parts outside the CDR3, is EPEVTQTPSHQVTQMGQEVILRCVPISNHLYFYWYRQILGQKVEFLVSFYNNEISEKSEIFDDQFSVERPDGSNFTLKIRSTKLEDSAMYFCASSLHLSNTEAFFGQGTRLTVV.

The genes are TRBV4-2 and TRBJ2-5; possible D gene TRBD1, 6 bases. This CDR3 region has 15 residues. Germline CDR1 and CDR2: LGHNA and YNFKEQ. Trimming left V 0 bases short and J 1 base short, with 9 bases between. The CDR3 region has the DNA TGTGCCAGCAGCCAAGACAGGGGTTCCCAAGAGACCCAGTACTTC. This translates into CASSQDRGSQETQYF.

The V gene is TRBV6-6, the J gene TRBJ1-5; D unclear. Trimming cost V 1 base and J 0 bases, with 7 bases left between them. The CDR3 has 15 residues. Germline values: CDR1 MNHNY, CDR2 SVGAGI (reference sequence). The CDR3 loop reads CASSYWQDSNQPQHF. The CDR3 DNA reads TGTGCCAGCAGTTACTGGCAAGATAGCAATCAGCCCCAGCATTTT.

Comments on this clone: The junction differs from germline at one of its ends, possibly a read error. This chain links TRBV15 with TRBJ1-4, with 7 bases matching TRBD1. The CDR3 length is 15 residues. Germline-derived CDR1 and CDR2 are LNHNV and YYDKDF (reference sequence). CDR3 nucleotides: TGTGCCACCAGGTCGAGGGGGCGAACTAATGAGAAACTGTTTTTT. Residues: CATRSRGRTNEKLFF. Looking up the rest from reference TRBV15 and TRBJ1-4 gives the full variable domain: DAMVIQNPRYQVTQFGKPVTLSCSQTLNHNVMYWYQQKSSQAPKLLFHYYDKDFNNEADTPDNFQSRRPNTSFCFLDIRSPGLGDTAMYLCATRSRGRTNEKLFFGSGTQLSVL.

This clone is medium-sized in the sample. V and J are TRBV19 and TRBJ2-5; D remains unclear. V gave up 4 bases and J gave up 1 base, with 4 bases separating them. CDR3 length: 12 amino acids. The germline gives CDR1 LNHDA, CDR2 SQIVND (reference sequence). The CDR3: CASSRLQETQYF. The DNA of the CDR3 is TGTGCCAGTAGTAGACTCCAAGAGACCCAGTACTTC.

The chain couples TRBV2 to TRBJ1-1; 8 bases match TRBD1. J gave up 5 bases and V 6 bases, and 5 bases lay outside the gene matches. Germline V CDR1 and CDR2: SNHLY, FYNNEI. There are 13 residues in the CDR3. The CDR3: CASRTGEGTEAFF. CDR3 in DNA: TGTGCCAGCAGGACAGGGGAGGGAACTGAAGCTTTCTTT.

The rearrangement uses TRBV5-1 and TRBJ2-1, with 8 bases aligning to TRBD2. CDR3 length equals 17 residues. Germline values: CDR1 SGHRS, CDR2 YFSETQ. V was pared by 2 bases and J by 1 base, with 8 bases of the junction left unmatched. CDR3: CASSFGLADTSYNEQFF. For the CDR3, the DNA is TGCGCCAGCAGCTTCGGACTAGCCGATACTTCCTACAATGAGCAGTTCTTC.

The chain is built from TRBV28 and TRBJ2-7; no firm D call. Trimming removed 2 bases from V and 2 bases from J, with 4 bases in between. CDR1 and CDR2 from the germline V gene are MDHEN and SYDVKM. This CDR3 is 12 amino acids long. The CDR3 loop reads CASSLIPYEQYF. The CDR3 DNA is TGTGCCAGCAGTTTAATTCCCTACGAGCAGTACTTC.